This TCR beta chain came from a study of OX40 agonist ivuxolimab in advanced cancers. Study-level background: Ivuxolimab, which targeted the costimulatory receptor OX40 (CD134), was an agonistic, fully human IgG2 monoclonal antibody. Peripheral TCRbeta sequencing was intended to test whether TCR sequence diversity was altered and clonal T-cell expansion was caused by ivuxolimab. Intravenous ivuxolimab was administered to patients every 2 weeks at six dose levels: 0.01, 0.1, 0.3, 1.5, 3 and 10 mg/kg. Prior anti-PD-1, anti-PD-L1 or anti-CTLA-4 therapy was permitted, and less than 45% of dose-escalation patients had received checkpoint inhibitors. The paper reports the monotherapy dose-escalation portion (N of about 51 patients) of the phase I ivuxolimab trial. In the dose-escalation cohort, nearly 85% of patients were male, and the mean age was 60 years with a range of roughly 23 to 79. Of the roughly 52 dose-escalation patients, hepatocellular carcinoma was present in about 20, melanoma in approximately 15, renal cell carcinoma in 9 and head and neck cancer in 9. Three dose-escalation patients achieved partial responses, one with hepatocellular carcinoma and two with cutaneous melanoma.

There are a few counts of this clone. Its target antigen remains unknown. Nothing much larger sits one base from this clone, and base qualities are not available. The trial excluded patients who had a history of autoimmune disease or who were on systemic immunosuppression. Peripheral blood for TCR sequencing was collected from all dose cohorts at baseline, on cycle 4 day 1, and on cycle 7 day 1. The samples were drawn from a first-in-human, open-label, multicenter phase I dose-escalation trial of ivuxolimab. Adults with locally advanced or metastatic head and neck squamous cell, hepatocellular, melanoma or renal cell carcinoma were enrolled in the trial. Before TCR sequencing, CD4+ T cells and CD8+ T cells were sorted from peripheral blood as separate populations. The investigation overall reported the following: The antigen specificity of the peripheral T cells that underwent clonal expansion was not determined. Partial responders in the 0.1-3.0 mg/kg groups had among the lowest normalized peripheral clonal expansion, especially among CD8+ T cells. After ivuxolimab, more expanded clones were found on average in CD8+ T cells than in CD4+ T cells. Low levels of normalized T-cell clonal expansion were also shown by some nonresponding patients. At doses of 0.1 to 3.0 mg/kg, clonal expansion of both CD4+ and CD8+ T cells in blood was seen between baseline and week 6.

The CDR3 contains 15 residues, cysteine and phenylalanine counted. Here the CDR3 DNA is all that survives: 45 bases in frame from base 1. Unmatched junction bases come to 8, with V trimmed by 5 bases and J by 7 bases. From the germline V gene, CDR1 is MRHNA and CDR2 is SNTAGT. For sequencing of the TCRbeta CDR3 region, genomic DNA was extracted from the sorted cells. The immunoSEQ Assay was used for sequencing of TCRbeta CDR3 regions. TCRdb limited this immuneACCESS table to in-frame rearrangements with V and J called. A share of clones is missing; checked studies link under half to unresolved V genes, and the rest is unexplained. For this sample there are 60,000 to 75,000 clones; about 90% appear just once. About 4.4% of the sample belongs to the ten largest clones.

The sequence derives from an adult with an advanced solid tumor such as melanoma, head and neck, liver or kidney cancer. The sample consisted of CD4+ or CD8+ T cells sorted from blood, taken in a trial of the OX40 agonist ivuxolimab. This chain is built from TRBV6-4 and TRBJ2-1; 10 bases in the junction line up with TRBD2. The nucleotides are TGTGCCAGCAGTAACCTAGCGGGGGAAATGAATGAGCAGTTCTTC. It translates as CASSNLAGEMNEQFF.